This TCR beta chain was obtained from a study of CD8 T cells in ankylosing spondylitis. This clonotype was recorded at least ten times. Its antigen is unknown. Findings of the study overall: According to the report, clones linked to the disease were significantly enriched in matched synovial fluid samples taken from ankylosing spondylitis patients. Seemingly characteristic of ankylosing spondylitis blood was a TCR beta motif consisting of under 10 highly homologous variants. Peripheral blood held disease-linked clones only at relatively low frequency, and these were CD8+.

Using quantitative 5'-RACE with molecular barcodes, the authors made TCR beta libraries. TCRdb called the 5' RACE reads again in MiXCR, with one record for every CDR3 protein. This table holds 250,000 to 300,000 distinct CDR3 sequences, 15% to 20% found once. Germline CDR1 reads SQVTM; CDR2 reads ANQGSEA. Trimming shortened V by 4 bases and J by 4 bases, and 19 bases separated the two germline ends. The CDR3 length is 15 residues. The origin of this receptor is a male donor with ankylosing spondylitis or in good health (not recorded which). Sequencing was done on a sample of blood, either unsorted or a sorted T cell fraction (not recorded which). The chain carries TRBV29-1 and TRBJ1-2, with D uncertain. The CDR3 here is CSVAPSPALGYGYTF. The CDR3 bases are TGCAGCGTTGCGCCATCCCCCGCACTGGGCTATGGCTACACCTTC.